This record covers a single T cell receptor beta chain. The data were taken from a study of T cell changes during pregnancy in multiple sclerosis. The data were produced by immunoSEQ multiplex PCR, yet TCRdb's version contains in-frame clones alone and is incomplete. There are 45,000 to 65,000 clones in the sample; 94% occur only once, and around 3.5% lies in the top ten. The length of the CDR3 is 15 residues. V was clipped by 6 bases and J by 1 base; unmatched bases: 6. The germline CDR1 and CDR2 sequences are WSHSY and SAAADI. The rearrangement uses TRBV10-2 and TRBJ2-3; 8 bases fit TRBD1. Sample: CD8+ T cells from peripheral blood mononuclear cells, taken in the third trimester of pregnancy. The sequence derives from a female donor with multiple sclerosis, enrolled in a pregnancy study. The CDR3 sequence is CASSVRGLGTDTQYF. CDR3 nucleotide sequence: TGCGCCAGCAGCGTCAGGGGGCTTGGCACAGATACGCAGTATTTT.